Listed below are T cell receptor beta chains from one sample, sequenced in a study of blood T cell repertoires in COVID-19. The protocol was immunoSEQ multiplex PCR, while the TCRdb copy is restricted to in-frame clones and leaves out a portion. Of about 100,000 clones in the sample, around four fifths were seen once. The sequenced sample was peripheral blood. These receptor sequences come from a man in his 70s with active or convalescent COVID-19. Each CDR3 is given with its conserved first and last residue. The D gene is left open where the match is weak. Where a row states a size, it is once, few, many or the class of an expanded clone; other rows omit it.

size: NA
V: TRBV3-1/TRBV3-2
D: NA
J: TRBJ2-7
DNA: TGTGCCAGCAGCCAAGCTCAGGGGGAGCAGTACTTC
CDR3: CASSQAQGEQYF

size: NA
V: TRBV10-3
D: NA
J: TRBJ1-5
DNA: TGTGCCATCAGTGAGTTCTTAGCGGAGTTGGATAGCAATCAGCCCCAGCATTTT
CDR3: CAISEFLAELDSNQPQHF

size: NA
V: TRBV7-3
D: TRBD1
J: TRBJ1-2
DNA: TGTGCCAGCAGCTCCGGGACAGGAGCCTATGGCTACACCTTC
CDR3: CASSSGTGAYGYTF

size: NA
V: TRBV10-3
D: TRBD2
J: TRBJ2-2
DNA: TGTGCCATCCCCCGGGATAGCGGGGGGGCGGACACCGGGGAGCTGTTTTTT
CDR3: CAIPRDSGGADTGELFF

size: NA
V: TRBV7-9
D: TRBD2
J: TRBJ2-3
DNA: TGTGCCAGCAGCTCCATAGCCGTAGCGGGGGGGTTAGATACGCAGTATTTT
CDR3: CASSSIAVAGGLDTQYF

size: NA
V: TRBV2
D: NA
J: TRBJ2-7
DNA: TGTGCCAGCACCGGGTCCCCCGGGGAGCAGTACTTC
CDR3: CASTGSPGEQYF

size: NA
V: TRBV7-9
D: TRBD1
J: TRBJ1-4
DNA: TGTGCCAGCAGCCCTACGTTGCAGGGGGCGGGAGAAAAACTGTTTTTT
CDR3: CASSPTLQGAGEKLFF

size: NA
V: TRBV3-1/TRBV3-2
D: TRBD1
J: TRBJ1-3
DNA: TGTGCCAGCAGCCAAGATTCCGGGACAGGGGGAAACACCATATATTTT
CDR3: CASSQDSGTGGNTIYF

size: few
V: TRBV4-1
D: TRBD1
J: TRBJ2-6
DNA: TGCGCCAGCAGCTCCAGAAGACAGGGGGCGTCTGGGGCCAACGTCCTGACTTTC
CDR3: CASSSRRQGASGANVLTF

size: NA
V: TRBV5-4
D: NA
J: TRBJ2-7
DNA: TGTGCCAGCAGCCTAGACCGCTACGAGCAGTACTTC
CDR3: CASSLDRYEQYF

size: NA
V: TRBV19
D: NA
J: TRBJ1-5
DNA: TGTGCCAGTAAGAGGGACAATCAGCCCCAGCATTTT
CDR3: CASKRDNQPQHF

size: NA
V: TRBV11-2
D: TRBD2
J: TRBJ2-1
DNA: TGTGCCAGCAGCCGACTTAGCGGGAGAGGATCCAATGAGCAGTTCTTC
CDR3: CASSRLSGRGSNEQFF

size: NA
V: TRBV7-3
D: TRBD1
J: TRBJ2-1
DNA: TGTGCCAGCAGCTTAGGACAGGGTTCCTACAATGAGCAGTTCTTC
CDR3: CASSLGQGSYNEQFF

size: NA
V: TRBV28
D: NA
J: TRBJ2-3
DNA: TGTGCCAGTTTTACACCGGGCCTAGCCTTTCGATCAGATACGCAGTATTTT
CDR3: CASFTPGLAFRSDTQYF